This record concerns one T cell receptor (beta chain) sequence. Its antigen is unknown. This sample was included in a study of T cell responses to AZD1222 COVID-19 vaccine. General study findings and limits: Regions 160-218 and 743-854 held dominance among vaccine-associated CD4 TCRs, which spanned spike. Increased Spike-specific TCR breadth and depth were observed after two AZD1222 doses. Donors were mostly white British, more females; clonal diversity possibly underestimated.

This CDR3 is built from 15 residues. CDR1 and CDR2 from the germline V gene are SGHTA and FQGNSA. Trimming cost V 2 bases and J 3 bases; bases outside gene matches: 5. The data were produced by immunoSEQ multiplex PCR, yet TCRdb's version contains in-frame clones alone and is incomplete. The table includes about 130,000 clones, over 75% detected once. This receptor was identified in an adult in good health. V is TRBV7-2 and J is TRBJ2-7; 9 bases line up with TRBD2. This material consisted of peripheral blood, taken on day 0 of AZD1222 vaccination. Written as DNA, the CDR3 is TGTGCCAGCAGCTTATCGGCGGGGGGGGTCTACGAGCAGTACTTC. Encoded protein: CASSLSAGGVYEQYF.